The 18 T cell receptor beta chains presented below share a single source sample, sequenced in a study of response to subunit inactivated influenza vaccine. TCRdb recomputed calls from the RT-PCR reads with MiXCR, one row per CDR3 protein. This sample has approximately 700,000 distinct CDR3 sequences, with approximately 15% found just once. The sample was PBMCs from blood, taken around 15 days before vaccination. Every receptor here comes from a man over 45 who received an inactivated influenza vaccine.

The chain recombines TRBV9 with TRBJ1-4; D gene unclear. This CDR3 comprises 16 residues. Trimming left V 1 base short and J 1 base short, with 11 bases between. Germline CDR1 is SGDLS and CDR2 is YYNGEE. In DNA, the CDR3 is TGTGCCAGCAGCGTACGGGGTTACGGAACTAATGAAAAACTGTTTTTT. This sequence encodes CASSVRGYGTNEKLFF.

This clonotype was seen a few times. J is TRBJ2-5 and V is TRBV28; 8 bases line up with TRBD1. Germline CDR1 MDHEN, CDR2 SYDVKM. V shed 1 base and J 1 base; nucleotides not matched to a gene: 5. CDR3 length equals 16 residues. CDR3 protein: CASSLFTTGGQETQYF. The CDR3 DNA reads TGTGCCAGCAGTTTATTTACCACAGGGGGCCAAGAGACCCAGTACTTC.

This clonotype has more than one count but fewer than ten. V usage is TRBV29-1 and J usage is TRBJ2-5, with 8 bases identical to TRBD1. With 4 bases clipped from V and 4 bases from J, the junction kept 5 bases outside the gene matches. The germline CDR1 and CDR2 sequences are SQVTM and ANQGSEA. The CDR3 contains 13 residues. The CDR3 sequence is CSVADRVIETQYF. In nucleotides, the CDR3 is TGCAGCGTTGCGGACAGGGTTATAGAGACCCAGTACTTC.

The V call is TRBV30, the J call TRBJ2-7; 11 bases are a match to TRBD2. CDR1 is GTSNPN and CDR2 is SVGIG in the germline V gene (reference sequence). The CDR3 covers 13 residues. Trimming removed 3 bases from V and 3 bases from J; junction bases left unmatched: 1. CDR3 sequence (DNA): TGTGCCTGGAGGACTAGCGGGGTCTACGAGCAGTACTTC. Translated: CAWRTSGVYEQYF.

Only a few counts were recorded for this clonotype. This chain joins TRBV7-9 and TRBJ2-3; 8 positions agree with TRBD2. Trimming cost V 5 bases and J 6 bases; bases outside gene matches: 10. The CDR3 contains 15 residues. Germline V gives CDR1 SEHNR, CDR2 FQNEAQ (reference sequence). CDR3 nucleotide sequence: TGTGCCAGCAGCCATAAGAGGCGACTAGCGGATACGCAGTATTTT. This gives the protein CASSHKRRLADTQYF. The complete variable domain, with remaining parts taken from reference TRBV7-9 and TRBJ2-3, reads DTGVSQNPRHKITKRGQNVTFRCDPISEHNRLYWYRQTLGQGPEFLTYFQNEAQLEKSRLLSDRFSAERPKGSFSTLEIQRTEQGDSAMYLCASSHKRRLADTQYFGPGTRLTVL.

The CDR3 loop is CASRVSGNHRPEAFF. DNA for the CDR3: TGTGCCAGCAGGGTTTCAGGGAACCATCGCCCTGAAGCTTTCTTT. V gene TRBV12-3 or TRBV12-4 combines with J gene TRBJ1-1; D might be TRBD1 (5 bases). The V gene lost 6 bases and the J gene lost 6 bases, with 20 bases spanning the gap. The CDR3 covers 15 residues.

The V and J genes are TRBV9 and TRBJ2-3; D unresolved. This CDR3 comprises 12 residues. V gave up 0 bases and J gave up 8 bases, with 7 bases separating them. The germline V gene has CDR1 SGDLS and CDR2 YYNGEE. The chain's CDR3 is CASSVDLRTQYF. The CDR3 region has the DNA TGTGCCAGCAGCGTAGACTTGCGTACGCAGTATTTT.

This clonotype was counted between two and nine times. V is TRBV3-1 and J is TRBJ2-2, with 11 bases lining up with TRBD1. This CDR3 has 19 residues. Germline V gene lookup returns CDR1 LGHDT and CDR2 YNNKEL (reference sequence). J gave up 4 bases and V 1 base, and 11 bases lay outside the gene matches. The CDR3 loop reads CASSQGQTWDRGFTGELFF. CDR3 nucleotide sequence: TGTGCCAGCAGCCAAGGGCAAACTTGGGACAGGGGGTTCACCGGGGAGCTGTTTTTT. Full variable domain (outside the CDR3, taken from reference TRBV3-1 and TRBJ2-2): DTAVSQTPKYLVTQMGNDKSIKCEQNLGHDTMYWYKQDSKKFLKIMFSYNNKELIINETVPNRFSPKSPDKAHLNLHINSLELGDSAVYFCASSQGQTWDRGFTGELFFGEGSRLTVL.

This clonotype occurred many times. The chain recombines TRBV24-1 with TRBJ2-2; D is possibly TRBD1 (6 bases). V was clipped by 3 bases and J by 7 bases, with 8 bases between them. This CDR3 spans 13 amino acids. Germline V gives CDR1 KGHDR, CDR2 SFDVKD. The CDR3 spells CATSDTGFGELFF. The DNA for the CDR3 is TGTGCCACCAGTGATACAGGGTTCGGGGAGCTGTTTTTT.

The rearrangement links TRBV4-3 to TRBJ2-5; the match to TRBD2 covers 8 bases. This CDR3 region has 16 residues. Germline CDR1 reads LGHNA; CDR2 reads YSLEER. With 3 bases clipped from V and 4 bases from J, the junction kept 10 bases outside the gene matches. CDR3 DNA: TGCGCCAGCAGCCAGTCGAGACTAGCGAGTAGAGAGACCCAGTACTTC. It translates to CASSQSRLASRETQYF.

At least ten counts were recorded for this clonotype. The chain joins TRBV5-4 to TRBJ2-5; TRBD1 might be the D (8 bases). This CDR3 has 14 residues. V was clipped by 2 bases and J by 5 bases, with 13 bases between them. Germline CDR1 is SGHNT and CDR2 is YYREEE (reference sequence). CDR3 in DNA: TGTGCCAGCAGCTTCCCACAGGGGGGGGAGACCCAGTACTTC. This sequence encodes CASSFPQGGETQYF. Looking up the rest from reference TRBV5-4 and TRBJ2-5 gives the full variable domain: ETGVTQSPTHLIKTRGQQVTLRCSSQSGHNTVSWYQQALGQGPQFIFQYYREEENGRGNFPPRFSGLQFPNYSSELNVNALELDDSALYLCASSFPQGGETQYFGPGTRLLVL.

The sample holds many counts of this clonotype. The CDR3 region is CSVRRSSGGRYNEQFF. The CDR3 bases are TGCAGCGTCCGAAGGTCCAGCGGCGGGAGATACAATGAGCAGTTCTTC. The chain has TRBV29-1 and TRBJ2-1; 7 nucleotides line up with TRBD2. Germline V gives CDR1 SQVTM, CDR2 ANQGSEA. J lost 4 bases, V lost 6 bases, and 15 bases had no gene match. The CDR3 length is 16 residues.

In DNA form, the CDR3 reads TGTGCCAGCAGCTCCGAAGGCCGGGTCGAGCAGTACTTC. Encoded protein: CASSSEGRVEQYF. The chain employs TRBV5-4 and TRBJ2-7, with D uncertain. The CDR3 loop spans 13 amino acids. Trimming took off 3 bases at V and 6 bases at J, with 13 bases between the two ends. In germline, CDR1 is SGHNT, CDR2 YYREEE (reference sequence).

This clonotype was seen more than once but under ten times. The genes are TRBV12-3 or TRBV12-4 and TRBJ1-6, with 10 bases lining up with TRBD1. The CDR3 totals 17 residues. J lost 11 bases, V lost 5 bases, and 15 bases had no gene match. Here the CDR3 DNA reads TGTGCCAGCAGTCTCACCGGGACAGGGGTTTGGAGAGCACCCCTCCACTTT. This sequence encodes CASSLTGTGVWRAPLHF.

This clonotype was detected ten times or more. V gene TRBV27 combines with J gene TRBJ2-7; 7 nucleotides line up with TRBD2. V shed 0 bases and J 3 bases; nucleotides not matched to a gene: 2. Germline values: CDR1 MNHEY, CDR2 SMNVEV (reference sequence). This CDR3 comprises 14 residues. CDR3 sequence reads: CASSLSGRFYEQYF. The CDR3 DNA is TGTGCCAGCAGTTTATCCGGGAGGTTCTACGAGCAGTACTTC.

In DNA form, the CDR3 reads TGCAGCGCGACGGCAGGCTCTGGAAACACCATATATTTT. It translates to CSATAGSGNTIYF. The chain uses TRBV29-1 and TRBJ1-3, with no clear D. V lost 7 bases to trimming and J lost 0 bases, with 10 bases between them. The germline gives CDR1 SQVTM, CDR2 ANQGSEA. The CDR3 extends over 13 amino acids.

There are a few counts of this clonotype. For the CDR3, the DNA is TGCAGTGCTAGAATCACAGGGACCGCCTACGAGCAGTACTTC. Its protein is CSARITGTAYEQYF. The chain carries TRBV20-1 and TRBJ2-7, with D possibly being TRBD1 (6 bases). V was trimmed by 2 bases and J by 2 bases, leaving 13 bases between them. The CDR3 extends over 14 amino acids. The V gene's germline CDR1 is DFQATT and CDR2 SNEGSKA (reference sequence).

In this sample, this clonotype turned up many times. The chain uses TRBV7-2 and TRBJ2-2; D not certain. Trimming pared 4 bases from V and 8 bases from J, leaving 14 bases between. The CDR3 extends over 14 amino acids. The germline V gene encodes CDR1 SGHTA and CDR2 FQGNSA. The DNA of the CDR3 is TGTGCCAGCAGCTCAACGGTTGGATCGGGGGAGCTGTTTTTT. This translates into CASSSTVGSGELFF.